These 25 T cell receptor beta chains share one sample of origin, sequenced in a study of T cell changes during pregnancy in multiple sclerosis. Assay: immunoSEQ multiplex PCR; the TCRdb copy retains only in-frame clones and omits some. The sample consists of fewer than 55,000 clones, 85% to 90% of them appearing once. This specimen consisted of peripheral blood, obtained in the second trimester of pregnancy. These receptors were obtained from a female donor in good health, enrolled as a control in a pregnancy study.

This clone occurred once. CDR3 nucleotides: TGTGCCAGCAGCATCGCAGGTCCCTACGAGCAGTACTTC. This gives the protein CASSIAGPYEQYF. V is TRBV14 and J is TRBJ2-7; no reliable D call. Per germline, CDR1 SGHDN and CDR2 FVKESK. The length of the CDR3 is 13 residues. The ends were cut back, 5 bases at V and 2 bases at J, with 10 bases in the middle.

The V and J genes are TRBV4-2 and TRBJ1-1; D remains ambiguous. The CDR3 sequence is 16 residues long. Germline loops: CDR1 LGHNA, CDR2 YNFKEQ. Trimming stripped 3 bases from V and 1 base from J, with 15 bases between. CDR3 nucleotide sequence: TGTGCCAGCAGCCAGCAAGAGGGCATAGGGAACACTGAAGCTTTCTTT. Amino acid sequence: CASSQQEGIGNTEAFF.

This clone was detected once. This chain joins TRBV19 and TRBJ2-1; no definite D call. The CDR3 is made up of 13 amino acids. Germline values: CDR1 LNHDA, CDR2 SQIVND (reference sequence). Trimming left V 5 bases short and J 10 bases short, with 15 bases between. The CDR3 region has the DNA TGTGCCAGTAGTTCCCCGATCGGGTTGGAGCAGTTCTTC. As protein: CASSSPIGLEQFF.

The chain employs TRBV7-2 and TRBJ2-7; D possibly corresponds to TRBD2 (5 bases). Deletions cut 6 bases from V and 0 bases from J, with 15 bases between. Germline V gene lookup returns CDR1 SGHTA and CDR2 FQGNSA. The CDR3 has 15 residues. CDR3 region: CASSPAGSTSYEQYF. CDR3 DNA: TGTGCCAGCAGTCCGGCGGGCTCCACCTCCTACGAGCAGTACTTC.

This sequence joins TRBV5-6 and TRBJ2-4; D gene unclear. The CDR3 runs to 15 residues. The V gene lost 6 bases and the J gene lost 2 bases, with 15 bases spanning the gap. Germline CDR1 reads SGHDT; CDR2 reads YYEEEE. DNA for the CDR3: TGTGCCAGCAACATGGAAAGACAAACCAAAAACATTCAGTACTTC. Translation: CASNMERQTKNIQYF.

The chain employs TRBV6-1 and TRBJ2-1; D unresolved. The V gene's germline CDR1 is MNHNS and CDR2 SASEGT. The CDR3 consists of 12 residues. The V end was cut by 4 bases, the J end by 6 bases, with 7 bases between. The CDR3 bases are TGTGCCAGCAGTGTCTATTTCAATGAGCAGTTCTTC. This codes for CASSVYFNEQFF.

The CDR3 nucleotides are TGTGCCAGCAGCTTATCCGGGACTCAATATGGCTACACCTTC. Translating it yields CASSLSGTQYGYTF. The chain recombines TRBV5-6 with TRBJ1-2, with D maybe TRBD1 (5 bases). Germline V CDR1 and CDR2: SGHDT, YYEEEE. V was cut by 2 bases and J by 5 bases, with 13 bases left in between. The CDR3 extends over 14 amino acids. The full variable domain, with the rest looked up from reference TRBV5-6 and TRBJ1-2, is DAGVTQSPTHLIKTRGQQVTLRCSPKSGHDTVSWYQQALGQGPQFIFQYYEEEERQRGNFPDRFSGHQFPNYSSELNVNALLLGDSALYLCASSLSGTQYGYTFGSGTRLTVV.

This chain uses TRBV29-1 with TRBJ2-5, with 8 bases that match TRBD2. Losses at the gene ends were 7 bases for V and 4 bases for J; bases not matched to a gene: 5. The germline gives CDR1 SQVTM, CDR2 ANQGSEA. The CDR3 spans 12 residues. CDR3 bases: TGCAGCGCGACAACTAGCGGAGAGACCCAGTACTTC. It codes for CSATTSGETQYF.

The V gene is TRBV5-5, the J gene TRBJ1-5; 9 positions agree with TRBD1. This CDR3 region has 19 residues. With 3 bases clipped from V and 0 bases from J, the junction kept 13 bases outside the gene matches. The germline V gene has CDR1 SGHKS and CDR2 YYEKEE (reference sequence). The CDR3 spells CASSWAPGQGVRSNQPQHF. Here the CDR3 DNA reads TGTGCCAGCAGCTGGGCGCCGGGACAGGGCGTTCGTAGCAATCAGCCCCAGCATTTT.

The CDR3 nucleotides read TGTGCCAGTAGCGGCCGGACAGGGGGCGCAGATACGCAGTATTTT. Protein: CASSGRTGGADTQYF. This chain links TRBV19 with TRBJ2-3, with TRBD1 matching 11 bases. This CDR3 region has 15 residues. Germline CDR1 reads LNHDA; CDR2 reads SQIVND (reference sequence). The V segment lost 6 bases and the J segment 4 bases; nucleotides outside the gene matches: 6.

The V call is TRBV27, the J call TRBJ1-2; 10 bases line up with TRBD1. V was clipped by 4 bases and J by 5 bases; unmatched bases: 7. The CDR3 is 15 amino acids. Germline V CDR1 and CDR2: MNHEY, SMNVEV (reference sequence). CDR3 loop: CASSSPGQGLYGYTF. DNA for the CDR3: TGTGCCAGCAGTTCACCGGGACAGGGGTTATATGGCTACACCTTC.

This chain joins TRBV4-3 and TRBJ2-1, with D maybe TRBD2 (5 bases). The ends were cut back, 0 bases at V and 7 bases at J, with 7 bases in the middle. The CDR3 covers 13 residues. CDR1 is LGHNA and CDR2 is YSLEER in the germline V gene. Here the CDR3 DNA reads TGCGCCAGCAGCCAAGATTCGGGAAATGAGCAGTTCTTC. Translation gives CASSQDSGNEQFF.

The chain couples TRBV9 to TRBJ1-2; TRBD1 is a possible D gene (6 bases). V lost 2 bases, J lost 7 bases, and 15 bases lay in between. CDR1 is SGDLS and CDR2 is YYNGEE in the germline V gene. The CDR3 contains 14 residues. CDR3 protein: CASSVGADSPGYTF. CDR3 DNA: TGTGCCAGCAGCGTGGGAGCGGACAGTCCTGGCTACACCTTC.

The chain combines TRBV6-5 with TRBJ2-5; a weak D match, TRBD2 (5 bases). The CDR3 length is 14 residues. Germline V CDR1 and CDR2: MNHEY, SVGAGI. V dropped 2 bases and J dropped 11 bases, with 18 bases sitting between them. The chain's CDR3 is CASSYPTRSGEQYF. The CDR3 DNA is TGTGCCAGCAGTTACCCTACTAGGTCTGGAGAGCAGTACTTC.

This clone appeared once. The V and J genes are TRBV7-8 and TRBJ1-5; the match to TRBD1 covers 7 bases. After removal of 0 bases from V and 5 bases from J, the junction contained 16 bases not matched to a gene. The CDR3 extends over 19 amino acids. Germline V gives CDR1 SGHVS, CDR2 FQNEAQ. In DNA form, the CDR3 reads TGTGCCAGCAGCTTAGCGAGGGGTTTCGGAGACAGGGAGGATCAGCCCCAGCATTTT. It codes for CASSLARGFGDREDQPQHF.

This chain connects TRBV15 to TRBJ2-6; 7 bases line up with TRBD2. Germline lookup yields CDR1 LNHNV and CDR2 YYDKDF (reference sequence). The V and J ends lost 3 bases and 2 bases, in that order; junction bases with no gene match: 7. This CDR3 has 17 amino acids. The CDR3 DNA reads TGTGCCACCAGCAGGGCTTTTGGGGGGGCTGGGGCCAACGTCCTGACTTTC. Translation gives CATSRAFGGAGANVLTF. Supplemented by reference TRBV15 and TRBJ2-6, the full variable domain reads DAMVIQNPRYQVTQFGKPVTLSCSQTLNHNVMYWYQQKSSQAPKLLFHYYDKDFNNEADTPDNFQSRRPNTSFCFLDIRSPGLGDTAMYLCATSRAFGGAGANVLTFGAGSRLTVL.

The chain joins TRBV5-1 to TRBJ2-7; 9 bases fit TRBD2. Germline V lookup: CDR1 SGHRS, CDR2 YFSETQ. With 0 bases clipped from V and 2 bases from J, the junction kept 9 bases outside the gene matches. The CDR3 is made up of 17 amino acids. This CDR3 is CASSLAGSGSGAYEQYF. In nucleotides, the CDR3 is TGCGCCAGCAGCTTGGCTGGTAGCGGGAGCGGGGCCTACGAGCAGTACTTC. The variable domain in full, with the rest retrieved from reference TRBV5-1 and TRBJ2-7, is KAGVTQTPRYLIKTRGQQVTLSCSPISGHRSVSWYQQTPGQGLQFLFEYFSETQRNKGNFPGRFSGRQFSNSRSEMNVSTLELGDSALYLCASSLAGSGSGAYEQYFGPGTRLTVT.

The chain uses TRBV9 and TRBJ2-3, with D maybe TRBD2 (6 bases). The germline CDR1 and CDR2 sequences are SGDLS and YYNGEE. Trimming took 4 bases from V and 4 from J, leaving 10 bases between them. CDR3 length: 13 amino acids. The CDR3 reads CASSLRLADTQYF. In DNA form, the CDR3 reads TGTGCCAGCAGCTTGCGACTAGCAGATACGCAGTATTTT.

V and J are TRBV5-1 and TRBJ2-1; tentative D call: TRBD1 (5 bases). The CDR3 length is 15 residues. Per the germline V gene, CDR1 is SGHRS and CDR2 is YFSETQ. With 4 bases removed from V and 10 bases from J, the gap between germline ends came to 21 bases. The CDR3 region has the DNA TGCGCCAGCAGCCAGCAGGATTTTGGGTCAGGGGAGCAGTTCTTC. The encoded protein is CASSQQDFGSGEQFF.

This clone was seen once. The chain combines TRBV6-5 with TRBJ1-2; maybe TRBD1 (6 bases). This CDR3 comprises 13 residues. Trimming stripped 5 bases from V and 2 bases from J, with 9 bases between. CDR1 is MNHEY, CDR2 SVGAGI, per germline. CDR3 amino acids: CASSNQGNYGYTF. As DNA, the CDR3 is TGTGCCAGCAGTAATCAGGGGAACTATGGCTACACCTTC.

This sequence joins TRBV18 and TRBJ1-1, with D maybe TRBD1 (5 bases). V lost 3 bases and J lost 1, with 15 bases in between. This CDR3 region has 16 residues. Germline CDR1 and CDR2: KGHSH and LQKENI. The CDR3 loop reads CASSPVEQGRNTEAFF. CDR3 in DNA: TGTGCCAGCTCACCGGTGGAGCAGGGAAGGAACACTGAAGCTTTCTTT. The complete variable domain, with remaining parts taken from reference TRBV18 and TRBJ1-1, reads NAGVMQNPRHLVRRRGQEARLRCSPMKGHSHVYWYRQLPEEGLKFMVYLQKENIIDESGMPKERFSAEFPKEGPSILRIQQVVRGDSAAYFCASSPVEQGRNTEAFFGQGTRLTVV.

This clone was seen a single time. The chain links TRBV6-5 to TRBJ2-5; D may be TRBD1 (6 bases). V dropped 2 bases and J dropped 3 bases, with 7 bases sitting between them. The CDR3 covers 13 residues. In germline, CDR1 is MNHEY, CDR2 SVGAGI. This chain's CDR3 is CASSYRDKETQYF. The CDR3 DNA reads TGTGCCAGCAGTTACCGGGACAAAGAGACCCAGTACTTC.

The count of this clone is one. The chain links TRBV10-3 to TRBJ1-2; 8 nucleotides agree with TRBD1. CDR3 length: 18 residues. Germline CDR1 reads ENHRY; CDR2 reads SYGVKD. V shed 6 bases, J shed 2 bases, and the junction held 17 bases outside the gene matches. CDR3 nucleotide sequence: TGTGCCATCAGGACGACAGGGGATCCTGGCGCAACCAACTATGGCTACACCTTC. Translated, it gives CAIRTTGDPGATNYGYTF.

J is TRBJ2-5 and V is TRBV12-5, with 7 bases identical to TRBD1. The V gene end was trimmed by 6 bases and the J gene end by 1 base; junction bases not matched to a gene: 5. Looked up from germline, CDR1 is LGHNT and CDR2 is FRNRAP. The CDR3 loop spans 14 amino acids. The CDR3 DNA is TGTGCTAGTGGACTGGGACAGATCCAAGAGACCCAGTACTTC. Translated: CASGLGQIQETQYF.

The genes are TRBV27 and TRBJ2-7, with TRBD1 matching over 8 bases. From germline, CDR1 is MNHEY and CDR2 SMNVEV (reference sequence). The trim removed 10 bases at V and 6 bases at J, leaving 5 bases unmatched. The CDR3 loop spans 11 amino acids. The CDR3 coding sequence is TGTGCCACAATACAGGGGGTCGAGCAGTACTTC. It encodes CATIQGVEQYF.